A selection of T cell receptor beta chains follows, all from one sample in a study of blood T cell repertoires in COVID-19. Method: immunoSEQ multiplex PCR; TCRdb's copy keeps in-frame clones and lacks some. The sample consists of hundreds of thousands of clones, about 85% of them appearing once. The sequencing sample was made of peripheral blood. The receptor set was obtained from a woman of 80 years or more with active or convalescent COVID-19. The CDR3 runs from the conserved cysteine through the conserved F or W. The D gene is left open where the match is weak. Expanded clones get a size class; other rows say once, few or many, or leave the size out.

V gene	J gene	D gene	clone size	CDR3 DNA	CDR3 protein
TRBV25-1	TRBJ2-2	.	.	TGTGCCAGCAGTGATTTTGGGCAGGGGACCACCGGGGAGCTGTTTTTT	CASSDFGQGTTGELFF
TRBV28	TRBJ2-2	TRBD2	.	TGTGCCAGCATCGCGGGGGCCGGGGAGCTGTTTTTT	CASIAGAGELFF
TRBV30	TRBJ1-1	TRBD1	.	TGTGCCTGGTATTCAGCGGACAGGGCGAACACTGAAGCTTTCTTT	CAWYSADRANTEAFF
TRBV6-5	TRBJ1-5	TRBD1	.	TGTGCCAGCAGGGACAGGGGAGCGCCCCAGCATTTT	CASRDRGAPQHF
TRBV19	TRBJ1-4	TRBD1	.	TGTGCCAGTAGTCTCCGCATACAGGGGACTAATGAAAAACTGTTTTTT	CASSLRIQGTNEKLFF
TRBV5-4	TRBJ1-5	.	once	TGTGCCAGCAGCTTGGGCGGGACGGCGAATCAGCCCCAGCATTTT	CASSLGGTANQPQHF
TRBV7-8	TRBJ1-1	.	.	TGTGCCAGCAGCTTAGGCTCCGGTGAAGCTTTCTTT	CASSLGSGEAFF
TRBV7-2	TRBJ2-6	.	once	TGTGCCAGCAGCCCGACAGTCTCTGGGGCCAACGTCCTGACTTTC	CASSPTVSGANVLTF
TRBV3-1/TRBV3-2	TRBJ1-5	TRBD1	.	TGTGCCAGCAGCCTGAGGACAGGGCTCCTCCATTTT	CASSLRTGLLHF
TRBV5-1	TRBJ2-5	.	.	TGCGCCAGCAGCTTGGGGCCAGGACAAGAGACCCAGTACTTC	CASSLGPGQETQYF
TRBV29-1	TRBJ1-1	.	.	TGCAGCGTCGCCTCCCGGGGGGGGAACACTGAAGCTTTCTTT	CSVASRGGNTEAFF
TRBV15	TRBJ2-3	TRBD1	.	TGTGCCACCAGACAGGGCAGGGGGCATTCGGATACGCAGTATTTT	CATRQGRGHSDTQYF
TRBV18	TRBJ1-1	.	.	TGTGCCAGCTCACCACAGCGGAACACTGAAGCTTTCTTT	CASSPQRNTEAFF
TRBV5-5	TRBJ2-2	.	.	TGTGCCTCTTCGTCAGGGGTGGGGACCGGGGAGCTGTTTTTT	CASSSGVGTGELFF
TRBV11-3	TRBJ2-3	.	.	TGTGCCAGCAGCTTAGGGCAAGGGGGCACAGATACGCAGTATTTT	CASSLGQGGTDTQYF
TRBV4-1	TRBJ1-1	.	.	TGCGCCAGCAGCCAAGGGAGAGGCACGGTAAGGGAAGCTTTCTTT	CASSQGRGTVREAFF
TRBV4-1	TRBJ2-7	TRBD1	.	TGCGCCAGCAGCCAAGGCACAGGGGGCCCATCTGGAGGCGAGCAGTACTTC	CASSQGTGGPSGGEQYF
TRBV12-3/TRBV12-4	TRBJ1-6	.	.	TGTGCCAGCAGTTTCAGTAATTCACCCCTCCACTTT	CASSFSNSPLHF
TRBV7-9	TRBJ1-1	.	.	TGTGCCAGCAGCCTAACACAGGGTCTTGGTTCTTTCTTT	CASSLTQGLGSFF
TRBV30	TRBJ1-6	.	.	TGTGCCTGGAGTGTCAATCGCGGCCGGCAGGGCAATTCACCCCTCCACTTT	CAWSVNRGRQGNSPLHF
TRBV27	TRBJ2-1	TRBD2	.	TGTGCCAGCAGCCGGACTAGCGGGGGGTTCTACAATGAGCAGTTCTTC	CASSRTSGGFYNEQFF
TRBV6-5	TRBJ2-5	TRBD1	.	TGTGCCAGCAGTTCCCGGGACAGGGGGCCGGAGACCCAGTACTTC	CASSSRDRGPETQYF
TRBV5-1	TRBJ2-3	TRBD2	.	TGCGCCAGCAGCCCCCCCGGTGCGGGGGGGCCTGCAGATACGCAGTATTTT	CASSPPGAGGPADTQYF
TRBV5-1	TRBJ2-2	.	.	TGCGCCAGCAGCCTGGGGGGAGTCACCGGGGAGCTGTTTTTT	CASSLGGVTGELFF
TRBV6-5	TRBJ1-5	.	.	TGTGCCAGCAGTTATGCCAGGGATCAGCCCCAGCATTTT	CASSYARDQPQHF
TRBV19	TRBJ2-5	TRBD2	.	TGTGCCAGTAGTCGGGGCGGAGCGGGAGAGGAGACCCAGTACTTC	CASSRGGAGEETQYF
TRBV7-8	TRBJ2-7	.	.	TGTGCCAGCAGCCCAGCTGGGGGGAGGTCCGGCGAGCAGTACTTC	CASSPAGGRSGEQYF
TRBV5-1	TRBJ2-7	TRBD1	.	TGCGCCAGCAGCTACAACACACAGGGGTTCGAGCAGTACTTC	CASSYNTQGFEQYF
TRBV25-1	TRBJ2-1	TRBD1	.	TGTGCCAGCAGTGACCTGGGACAGGGAGGGGTCGAGGGGCAGTTCTTC	CASSDLGQGGVEGQFF
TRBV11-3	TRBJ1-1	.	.	TGTGCCAGCAGCTTAGAGGGGGGGAACACTGAAGCTTTCTTT	CASSLEGGNTEAFF
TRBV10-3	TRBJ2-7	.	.	TGTGCCATCGCCCACAGGGTGGGCTACGAGCAGTACTTC	CAIAHRVGYEQYF
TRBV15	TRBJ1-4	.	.	TGTGCCACCAGCATTCTCCCAGTGGAAAAACTGTTTTTT	CATSILPVEKLFF
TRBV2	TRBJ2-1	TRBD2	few	TGTGCCAGTAGATTAGCGGGGTGGACGTCCTACAATGAGCAGTTCTTC	CASRLAGWTSYNEQFF
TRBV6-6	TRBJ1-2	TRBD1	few	TGTGCCAGCAGTCCCCGGGACAGGGGTAACTATGGCTACACCTTC	CASSPRDRGNYGYTF
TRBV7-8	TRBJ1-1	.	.	TGTGCCAGCAGCTTAGCGCTAGGACAGCCGAACACTGAAGCTTTCTTT	CASSLALGQPNTEAFF
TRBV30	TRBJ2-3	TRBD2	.	TGTGCCTGGGGGGGGACTAGCGGTCGCACAGATACGCAGTATTTT	CAWGGTSGRTDTQYF
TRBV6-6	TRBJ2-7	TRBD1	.	TGTGCCAGCAGGTCCCGGGACAGGGGACCCTACGAGCAGTACTTC	CASRSRDRGPYEQYF
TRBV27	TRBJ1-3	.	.	TGTGCCAGCAGTTCAGGGGTGGGTGGAAACACCATATATTTT	CASSSGVGGNTIYF
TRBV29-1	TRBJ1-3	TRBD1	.	TGCAGCGCATCACAGGGGGCCGGAGTGGACACCATATATTTT	CSASQGAGVDTIYF
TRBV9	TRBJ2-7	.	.	TGTGCCAGCAGCGTACAAAGCGTAAGCTCCTACGAGCAGTACTTC	CASSVQSVSSYEQYF
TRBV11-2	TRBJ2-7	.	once	TGTGCCAGCAGCTTAGATCAGGGGCAGCAGTACTTC	CASSLDQGQQYF
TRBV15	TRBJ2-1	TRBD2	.	TGTGCCACCGCGGGGACTAGTAGATACAATGAGCAGTTCTTC	CATAGTSRYNEQFF
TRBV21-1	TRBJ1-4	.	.	TGTGCCAGCAGCAAACTACGGGGAGACCACTTTAATGAAAAACTGTTTTTT	CASSKLRGDHFNEKLFF